These T cell receptor beta chains were read from a single sample in a study of blood T cell repertoires in COVID-19. The repertoire was sequenced with immunoSEQ multiplex PCR; TCRdb's copy has only in-frame clones and lacks some. Among some 170,000 clones listed, approximately 80% were seen once. Material for sequencing was PBMCs or T cells enriched from blood (not recorded which). The receptors originated from a woman aged 50 to 65 who had recovered from COVID-19. Each CDR3 is given with its conserved first and last residue. A D gene is named only where the DNA matches it firmly. Rows give clone size only sometimes, using once, few, many, or a class for an expanded clone.

cdr3_nt: TGCGCCAGCAGCTCCCGGACAGGTAACAATGAGCAGTTCTTC
cdr3_aa: CASSSRTGNNEQFF
d_call: TRBD1
j_call: TRBJ2-1
v_call: TRBV5-1
clone_size: -

cdr3_nt: TGCGCCAGCAGCCTCCGGACTAGCGGGAGTCTCAACTCCTACGAGCAGTACTTC
cdr3_aa: CASSLRTSGSLNSYEQYF
d_call: TRBD2
j_call: TRBJ2-7
v_call: TRBV5-1
clone_size: -

cdr3_nt: TGTGCCATCAGTGCACAGGGGGCATCTAACTATGGCTACACCTTC
cdr3_aa: CAISAQGASNYGYTF
d_call: TRBD1
j_call: TRBJ1-2
v_call: TRBV10-3
clone_size: many

cdr3_nt: TGTGCCAGCAGTTACCGCAGACTAGCGGGAGGCGGGCTACAAGAGACCCAGTACTTC
cdr3_aa: CASSYRRLAGGGLQETQYF
d_call: TRBD2
j_call: TRBJ2-5
v_call: TRBV6-2/TRBV6-3
clone_size: -

cdr3_nt: TGTGCCAGTAGCCTTCGGACTTCCTACAATGAGCAGTTCTTC
cdr3_aa: CASSLRTSYNEQFF
d_call: -
j_call: TRBJ2-1
v_call: TRBV19
clone_size: many

cdr3_nt: TGTGCCAGCAGCTTCACAGGGGGAGAAGAGACCCAGTACTTC
cdr3_aa: CASSFTGGEETQYF
d_call: TRBD1
j_call: TRBJ2-5
v_call: TRBV7-3
clone_size: -

cdr3_nt: TGTGCCAGCAGTTTACTTGCGGGAGTTTCCGGGGAGCTGTTTTTT
cdr3_aa: CASSLLAGVSGELFF
d_call: TRBD2
j_call: TRBJ2-2
v_call: TRBV27
clone_size: once

cdr3_nt: TGTGCCACCAGCAGAGGAGCTAGCGGGAGATACAATGAGCAGTTCTTC
cdr3_aa: CATSRGASGRYNEQFF
d_call: TRBD2
j_call: TRBJ2-1
v_call: TRBV15
clone_size: -

cdr3_nt: TGTGCCAGCAGTGAGGGTCTAGCGGGGTACAATGAGCAGTTCTTC
cdr3_aa: CASSEGLAGYNEQFF
d_call: TRBD2
j_call: TRBJ2-1
v_call: TRBV2
clone_size: -

cdr3_nt: TGTGCCAGCAGCTTTTTTGTGGGAGGGACCGGAGAGACCCAGTACTTC
cdr3_aa: CASSFFVGGTGETQYF
d_call: TRBD2
j_call: TRBJ2-5
v_call: TRBV5-4
clone_size: -

cdr3_nt: TGCAGCGTTGTGGGACAGGGGGCGAATCAGCCCCAGCATTTT
cdr3_aa: CSVVGQGANQPQHF
d_call: TRBD1
j_call: TRBJ1-5
v_call: TRBV29-1
clone_size: -

cdr3_nt: TGTGCCAGCAAGGAGAGCTCCTACGAGCAGTACTTC
cdr3_aa: CASKESSYEQYF
d_call: -
j_call: TRBJ2-7
v_call: TRBV28
clone_size: -

cdr3_nt: TGTGCCAGCAGTTTCGCGGGGGGTATAAACACTGAAGCTTTCTTT
cdr3_aa: CASSFAGGINTEAFF
d_call: -
j_call: TRBJ1-1
v_call: TRBV27
clone_size: -

cdr3_nt: TGCGCCAGCAGCTTGGAGATAGCCGGAAGCGGGGAGCTGTTTTTT
cdr3_aa: CASSLEIAGSGELFF
d_call: -
j_call: TRBJ2-2
v_call: TRBV5-1
clone_size: once

cdr3_nt: TGTGCCAGCTCACGCGAACAGTCAAACAATCAGCCCCAGCATTTT
cdr3_aa: CASSREQSNNQPQHF
d_call: -
j_call: TRBJ1-5
v_call: TRBV18
clone_size: -

cdr3_nt: TGTGCCAGCAGTGAAGCGCTTACATTTAACTATGGCTACACCTTC
cdr3_aa: CASSEALTFNYGYTF
d_call: -
j_call: TRBJ1-2
v_call: TRBV2
clone_size: -

cdr3_nt: TGTGCCAGCACAGGGGTGAGCACAGATACGCAGTATTTT
cdr3_aa: CASTGVSTDTQYF
d_call: -
j_call: TRBJ2-3
v_call: TRBV5-6
clone_size: -

cdr3_nt: TGTGCCAGCAGCCCCGCCGGACTGGCATCCTACGAGCAGTACTTC
cdr3_aa: CASSPAGLASYEQYF
d_call: -
j_call: TRBJ2-7
v_call: TRBV7-6
clone_size: -

cdr3_nt: TGTGCCAGCAGTGAGGACAGCACCTACAATGAGCAGTTCTTC
cdr3_aa: CASSEDSTYNEQFF
d_call: -
j_call: TRBJ2-1
v_call: TRBV6-1
clone_size: -

cdr3_nt: TGTGCCAGTAGTATAGATTTACTTCGTCGGGGGAACACTGAAGCTTTCTTT
cdr3_aa: CASSIDLLRRGNTEAFF
d_call: -
j_call: TRBJ1-1
v_call: TRBV19
clone_size: -

cdr3_nt: TGTGCCAGCAGTGAACAGGGTAGCAATCAGCCCCAGCATTTT
cdr3_aa: CASSEQGSNQPQHF
d_call: -
j_call: TRBJ1-5
v_call: TRBV2
clone_size: -

cdr3_nt: TGTGCCATCAGACCCGGGACTAGCGGCTACAATGAGCAGTTCTTC
cdr3_aa: CAIRPGTSGYNEQFF
d_call: TRBD2
j_call: TRBJ2-1
v_call: TRBV10-3
clone_size: once

cdr3_nt: TGCAGTGCTAGAAAACTCATCGAGCAGTTCTTC
cdr3_aa: CSARKLIEQFF
d_call: -
j_call: TRBJ2-1
v_call: TRBV20-1
clone_size: -

cdr3_nt: TGTGCCAGCAGTCCCCGCAACCTACTCAGGGGCACTGAAGCTTTCTTT
cdr3_aa: CASSPRNLLRGTEAFF
d_call: -
j_call: TRBJ1-1
v_call: TRBV27
clone_size: -

cdr3_nt: TGCGCCAGCAGCCAAGAGCCGACAGGGCTGAACACTGAAGCTTTCTTT
cdr3_aa: CASSQEPTGLNTEAFF
d_call: TRBD1
j_call: TRBJ1-1
v_call: TRBV4-1
clone_size: -

cdr3_nt: TGTGCCAGCAGCCAAGCGAGCGGGGGCGTTTACGAGCAGTACTTC
cdr3_aa: CASSQASGGVYEQYF
d_call: TRBD2
j_call: TRBJ2-7
v_call: TRBV4-2
clone_size: -

cdr3_nt: TGTGCCAGCAGTTCAACTAGCGGGCTCCCCTACGAGCAGTACTTC
cdr3_aa: CASSSTSGLPYEQYF
d_call: TRBD2
j_call: TRBJ2-7
v_call: TRBV6-5
clone_size: -

cdr3_nt: TGTGCCAGCACATCCCCCTACGAGCAGTACTTC
cdr3_aa: CASTSPYEQYF
d_call: -
j_call: TRBJ2-7
v_call: TRBV28
clone_size: -

cdr3_nt: TGTGCCAGCAGCCAAGCGGGAGATGAGCAGTTCTTC
cdr3_aa: CASSQAGDEQFF
d_call: TRBD2
j_call: TRBJ2-1
v_call: TRBV7-3
clone_size: -

cdr3_nt: TGCAGTGCTAGTAGCGGGACGGTAGATCAGCCCCAGCATTTT
cdr3_aa: CSASSGTVDQPQHF
d_call: -
j_call: TRBJ1-5
v_call: TRBV20-1
clone_size: -

cdr3_nt: TGCGCCAGCAGCCAAGGACAGGGGCTCTACGAGCAGTACTTC
cdr3_aa: CASSQGQGLYEQYF
d_call: TRBD1
j_call: TRBJ2-7
v_call: TRBV4-1
clone_size: few

cdr3_nt: TGTGCCAGCAGCTCAGACAGGGCTAGCTACACCTTC
cdr3_aa: CASSSDRASYTF
d_call: TRBD1
j_call: TRBJ1-2
v_call: TRBV7-9
clone_size: -

cdr3_nt: TGCAGCGTCTGGGGGGGACAACAGTATTTT
cdr3_aa: CSVWGGQQYF
d_call: -
j_call: TRBJ2-3
v_call: TRBV29-1
clone_size: -

cdr3_nt: TGTGCCTCCAGGCCTCAGGGCTATAATTCACCCCTCCACTTT
cdr3_aa: CASRPQGYNSPLHF
d_call: -
j_call: TRBJ1-6
v_call: TRBV19
clone_size: -

cdr3_nt: TGTGCCAGCACCCCCGGAGGGGCTCGACAGCCCCAGCATTTT
cdr3_aa: CASTPGGARQPQHF
d_call: -
j_call: TRBJ1-5
v_call: TRBV6-2/TRBV6-3
clone_size: -

cdr3_nt: TGTGCCAGCAGCCCCCAACTAGCGGGGGCAAGAGGAGAGACCCAGTACTTC
cdr3_aa: CASSPQLAGARGETQYF
d_call: TRBD2
j_call: TRBJ2-5
v_call: TRBV7-2
clone_size: -

cdr3_nt: TGTGCCAGCAGCTTAGAATTGACCCAGGCTGAGCAGTTCTTC
cdr3_aa: CASSLELTQAEQFF
d_call: -
j_call: TRBJ2-1
v_call: TRBV7-8
clone_size: -

cdr3_nt: TGTGCCAGTAGTATAGACTCGGCTAGGGCGGGGCTTTACAATGAGCAGTTCTTC
cdr3_aa: CASSIDSARAGLYNEQFF
d_call: -
j_call: TRBJ2-1
v_call: TRBV19
clone_size: -

cdr3_nt: TGTGCCAGCAGCGCTAGGGCTAGCGGTTCGGGCAATGAGCAGTTCTTC
cdr3_aa: CASSARASGSGNEQFF
d_call: TRBD2
j_call: TRBJ2-1
v_call: TRBV7-2
clone_size: -

cdr3_nt: TGTGCCAGCAGCCCCCGGGACACTGGGGCCAACGTCCTGACTTTC
cdr3_aa: CASSPRDTGANVLTF
d_call: -
j_call: TRBJ2-6
v_call: TRBV5-5
clone_size: -

cdr3_nt: TGTGCCAGCTCACTAACGACGGACAGCTCCTATAATTCACCCCTCCACTTT
cdr3_aa: CASSLTTDSSYNSPLHF
d_call: -
j_call: TRBJ1-6
v_call: TRBV18
clone_size: -